The present T cell receptor (beta chain) was sequenced within a study of T cells after yellow fever vaccination. The overall study: Each of the EM, EMRA, CM and Tscm memory subsets was sorted based on CD3, CD45RA, CCR7 and CD95.

This clonotype was counted many times. Germline loops: CDR1 SGHAT, CDR2 FQNNGV. The V gene lost 1 base and the J gene lost 5 bases, with 14 bases spanning the gap. There are 15 residues in the CDR3. General study points: A weaker but faster secondary response was observed, peaking on day 5 versus 15. A large majority of primary-vaccination clones showed up again after the booster (approximately 96% CD4, around 90% CD8).

TCR cDNA, made by 5'RACE template switching, carried an added universal primer site and UMIs. MiXCR, run by TCRdb on the 5' RACE reads, gives a single entry per CDR3 protein. The sample has about 42,000 distinct CDR3 sequences, 5% to 8% seen once; the top ten hold about 10%. The rearrangement links TRBV11-2 to TRBJ1-1; D is uncertain. This TCR came from a young man who received the YFV17D yellow fever vaccine. The specimen comprised PBMCs, either bulk or a sorted T-cell subset (CD4+, CD8+, memory, or dextramer-sorted; not recorded which), sampled 45 days after the yellow fever booster vaccination. CDR3 coding DNA: TGTGCCAGCAGCTTAGGCCCAGGCCTGGAGACTGAAGCTTTCTTT. It yields the protein CASSLGPGLETEAFF. Drawing the rest from reference TRBV11-2 and TRBJ1-1, the complete variable domain is EAGVAQSPRYKIIEKRQSVAFWCNPISGHATLYWYQQILGQGPKLLIQFQNNGVVDDSQLPKDRFSAERLKGVDSTLKIQPAKLEDSAVYLCASSLGPGLETEAFFGQGTRLTVV.